This T cell receptor beta chain was observed in a study of blood T cell repertoires in COVID-19. Germline loops: CDR1 SQVTM, CDR2 ANQGSEA. The CDR3 is made up of 14 amino acids. V shed 6 bases and J 5 bases; nucleotides not matched to a gene: 12. TCRdb keeps only in-frame clones here, not all; method: immunoSEQ multiplex PCR. The table lists tens of thousands of clones, 85% to 90% of them singletons, with 5% to 6% in the top ten. The material sequenced was peripheral blood. V is TRBV29-1 and J is TRBJ2-5, with 7 nucleotides matching TRBD2. The clonotype originates from a man aged 35 to 55 with active COVID-19. DNA of the CDR3: TGCAGCGTCCTTACGACTAGCAGAGTTGAGACCCAGTACTTC. Translated: CSVLTTSRVETQYF.